This T cell receptor beta chain was identified during a study of T cells in Graves' hyperthyroidism and ophthalmopathy. Study-wide findings and caveats: From stable hyperthyroidism, ophthalmopathy was set apart by a 13 V-J model.

Authors of the study amplified TCR beta CDR3 regions from RNA transcripts. HTBI primers were used for first-round RT-PCR of the TCR CDR3. TCRdb processed the multiplex PCR reads anew with MiXCR; each CDR3 protein has one entry. The sample includes approximately 430,000 distinct CDR3 sequences, approximately 14% of them seen just once. This clonotype was observed at least ten times. Its antigen remains unidentified. The CDR3 consists of 13 residues. V shed 0 bases and J shed 8 bases, with 8 bases lying between them. Per the germline V gene, CDR1 is SEHNR and CDR2 is FQNEAQ (reference sequence). Hyperthyroidism patients were newly diagnosed, had disease duration under 2 months, and were aged 18 to 65 years. Uncontrolled infection, other autoimmune disease, pregnancy or lactation disqualified patients from enrolment. Each diagnosis was grounded in clinical symptoms, serum thyroxine and TRAb, thyroid ultrasound, and orbital computed tomography.

The clonotype originates from a woman under 30 with Graves' hyperthyroidism. The rearrangement joins TRBV7-9 to TRBJ2-1, with a tentative D call TRBD2 (6 bases). The sample comprised blood. CDR3 in amino acids: CASSLARGDEQFF. The CDR3 DNA is TGTGCCAGCAGCTTAGCTCGCGGGGATGAGCAGTTCTTC.